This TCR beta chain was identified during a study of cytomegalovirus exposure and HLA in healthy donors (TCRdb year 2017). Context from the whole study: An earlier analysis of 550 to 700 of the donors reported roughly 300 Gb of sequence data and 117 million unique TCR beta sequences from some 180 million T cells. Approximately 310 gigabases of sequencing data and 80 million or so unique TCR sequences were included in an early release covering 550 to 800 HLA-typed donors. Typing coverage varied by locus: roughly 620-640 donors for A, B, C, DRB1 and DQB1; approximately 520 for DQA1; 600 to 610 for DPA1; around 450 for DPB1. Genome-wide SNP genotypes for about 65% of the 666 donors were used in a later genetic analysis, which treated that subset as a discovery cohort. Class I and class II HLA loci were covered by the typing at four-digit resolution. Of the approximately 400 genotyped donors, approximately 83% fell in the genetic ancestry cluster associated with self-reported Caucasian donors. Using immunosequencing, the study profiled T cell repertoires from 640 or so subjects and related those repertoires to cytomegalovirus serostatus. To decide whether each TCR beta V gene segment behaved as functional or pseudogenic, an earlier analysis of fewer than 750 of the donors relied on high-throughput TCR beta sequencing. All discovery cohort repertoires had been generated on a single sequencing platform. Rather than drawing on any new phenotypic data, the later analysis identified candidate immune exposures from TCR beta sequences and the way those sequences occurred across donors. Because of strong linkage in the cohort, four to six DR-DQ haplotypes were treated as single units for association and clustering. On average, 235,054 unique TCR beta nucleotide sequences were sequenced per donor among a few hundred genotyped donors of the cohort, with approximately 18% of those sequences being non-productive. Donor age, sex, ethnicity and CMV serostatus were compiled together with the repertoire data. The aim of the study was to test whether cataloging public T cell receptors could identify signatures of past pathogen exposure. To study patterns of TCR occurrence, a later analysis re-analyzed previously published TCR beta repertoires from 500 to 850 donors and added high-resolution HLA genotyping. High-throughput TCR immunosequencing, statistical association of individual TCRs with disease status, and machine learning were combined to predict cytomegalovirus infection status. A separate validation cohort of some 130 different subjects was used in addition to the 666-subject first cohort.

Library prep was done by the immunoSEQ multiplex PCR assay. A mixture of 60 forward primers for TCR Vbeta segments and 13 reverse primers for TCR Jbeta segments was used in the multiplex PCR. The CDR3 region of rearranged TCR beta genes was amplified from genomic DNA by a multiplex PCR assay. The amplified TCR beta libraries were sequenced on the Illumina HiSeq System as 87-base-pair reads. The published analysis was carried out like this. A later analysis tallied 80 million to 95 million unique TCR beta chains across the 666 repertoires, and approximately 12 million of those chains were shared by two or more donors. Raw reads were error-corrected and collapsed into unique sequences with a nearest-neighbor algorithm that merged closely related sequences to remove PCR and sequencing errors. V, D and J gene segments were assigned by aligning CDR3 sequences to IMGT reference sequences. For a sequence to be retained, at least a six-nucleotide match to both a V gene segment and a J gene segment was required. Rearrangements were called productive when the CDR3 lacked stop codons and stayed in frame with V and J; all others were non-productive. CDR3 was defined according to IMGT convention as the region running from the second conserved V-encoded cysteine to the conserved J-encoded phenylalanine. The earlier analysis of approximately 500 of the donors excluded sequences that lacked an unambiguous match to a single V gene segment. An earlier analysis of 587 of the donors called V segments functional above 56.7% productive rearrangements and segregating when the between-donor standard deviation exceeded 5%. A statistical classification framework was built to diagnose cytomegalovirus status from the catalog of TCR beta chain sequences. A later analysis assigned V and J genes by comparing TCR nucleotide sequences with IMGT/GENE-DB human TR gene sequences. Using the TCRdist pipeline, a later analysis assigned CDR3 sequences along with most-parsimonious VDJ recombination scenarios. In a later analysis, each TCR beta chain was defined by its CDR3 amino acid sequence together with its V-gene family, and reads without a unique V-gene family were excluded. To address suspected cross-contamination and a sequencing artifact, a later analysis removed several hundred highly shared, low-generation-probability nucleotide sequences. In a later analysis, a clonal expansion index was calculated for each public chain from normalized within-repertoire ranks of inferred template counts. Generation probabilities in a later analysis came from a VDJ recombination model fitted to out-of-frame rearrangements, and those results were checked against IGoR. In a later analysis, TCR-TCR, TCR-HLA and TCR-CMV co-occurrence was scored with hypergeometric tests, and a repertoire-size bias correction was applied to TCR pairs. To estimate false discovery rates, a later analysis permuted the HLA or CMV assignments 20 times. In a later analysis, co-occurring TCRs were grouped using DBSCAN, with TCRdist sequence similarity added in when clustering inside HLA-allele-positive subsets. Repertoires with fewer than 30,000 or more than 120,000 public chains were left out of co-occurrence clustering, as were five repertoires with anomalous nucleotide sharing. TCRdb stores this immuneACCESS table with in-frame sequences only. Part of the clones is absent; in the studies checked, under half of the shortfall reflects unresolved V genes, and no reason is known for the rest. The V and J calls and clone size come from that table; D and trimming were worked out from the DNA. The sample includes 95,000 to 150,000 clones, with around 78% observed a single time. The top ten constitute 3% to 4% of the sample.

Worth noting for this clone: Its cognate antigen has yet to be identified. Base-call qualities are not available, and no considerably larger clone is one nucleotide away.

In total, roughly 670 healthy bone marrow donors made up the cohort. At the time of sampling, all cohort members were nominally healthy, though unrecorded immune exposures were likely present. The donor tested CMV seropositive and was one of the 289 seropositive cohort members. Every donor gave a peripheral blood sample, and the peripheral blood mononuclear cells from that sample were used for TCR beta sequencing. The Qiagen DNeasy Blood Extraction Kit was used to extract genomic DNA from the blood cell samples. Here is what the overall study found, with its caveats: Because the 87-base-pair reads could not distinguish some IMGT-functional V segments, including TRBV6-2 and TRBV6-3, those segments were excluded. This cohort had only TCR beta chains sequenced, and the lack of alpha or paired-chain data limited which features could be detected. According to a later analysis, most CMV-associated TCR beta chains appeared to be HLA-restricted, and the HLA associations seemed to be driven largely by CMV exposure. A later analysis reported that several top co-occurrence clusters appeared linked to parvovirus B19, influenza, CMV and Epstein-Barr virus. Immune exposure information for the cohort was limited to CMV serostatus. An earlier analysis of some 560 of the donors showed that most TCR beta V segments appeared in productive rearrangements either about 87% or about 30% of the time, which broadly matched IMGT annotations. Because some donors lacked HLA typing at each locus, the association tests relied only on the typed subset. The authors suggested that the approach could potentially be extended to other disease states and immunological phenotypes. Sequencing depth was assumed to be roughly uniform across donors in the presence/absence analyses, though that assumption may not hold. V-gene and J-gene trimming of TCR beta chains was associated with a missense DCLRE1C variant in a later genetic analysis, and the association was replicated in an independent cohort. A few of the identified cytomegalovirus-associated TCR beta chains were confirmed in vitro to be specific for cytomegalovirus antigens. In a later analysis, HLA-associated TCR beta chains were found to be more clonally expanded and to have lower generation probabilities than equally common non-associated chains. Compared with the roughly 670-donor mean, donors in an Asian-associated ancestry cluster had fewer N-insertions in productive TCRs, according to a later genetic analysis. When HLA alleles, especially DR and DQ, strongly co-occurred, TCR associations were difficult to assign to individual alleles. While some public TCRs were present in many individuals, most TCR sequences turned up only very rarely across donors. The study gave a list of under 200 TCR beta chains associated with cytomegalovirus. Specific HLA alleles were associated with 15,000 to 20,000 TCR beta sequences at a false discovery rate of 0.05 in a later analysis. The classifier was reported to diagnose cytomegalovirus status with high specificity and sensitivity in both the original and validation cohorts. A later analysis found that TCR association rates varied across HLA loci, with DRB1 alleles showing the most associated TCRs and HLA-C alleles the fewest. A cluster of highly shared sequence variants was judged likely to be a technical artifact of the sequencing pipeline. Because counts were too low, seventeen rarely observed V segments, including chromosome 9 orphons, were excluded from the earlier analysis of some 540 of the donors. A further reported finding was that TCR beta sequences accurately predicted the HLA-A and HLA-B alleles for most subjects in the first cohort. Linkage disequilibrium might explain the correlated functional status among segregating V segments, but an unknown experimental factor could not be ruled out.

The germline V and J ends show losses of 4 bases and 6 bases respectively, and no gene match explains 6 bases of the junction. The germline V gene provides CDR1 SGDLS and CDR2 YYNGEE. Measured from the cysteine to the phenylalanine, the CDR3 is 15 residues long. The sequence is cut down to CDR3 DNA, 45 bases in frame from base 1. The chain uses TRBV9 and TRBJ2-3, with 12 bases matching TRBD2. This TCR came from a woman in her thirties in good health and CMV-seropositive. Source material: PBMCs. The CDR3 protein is CASSPSGTSGDTQYF. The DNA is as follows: TGTGCCAGCAGCCCCTCCGGGACTAGCGGGGATACGCAGTATTTT.